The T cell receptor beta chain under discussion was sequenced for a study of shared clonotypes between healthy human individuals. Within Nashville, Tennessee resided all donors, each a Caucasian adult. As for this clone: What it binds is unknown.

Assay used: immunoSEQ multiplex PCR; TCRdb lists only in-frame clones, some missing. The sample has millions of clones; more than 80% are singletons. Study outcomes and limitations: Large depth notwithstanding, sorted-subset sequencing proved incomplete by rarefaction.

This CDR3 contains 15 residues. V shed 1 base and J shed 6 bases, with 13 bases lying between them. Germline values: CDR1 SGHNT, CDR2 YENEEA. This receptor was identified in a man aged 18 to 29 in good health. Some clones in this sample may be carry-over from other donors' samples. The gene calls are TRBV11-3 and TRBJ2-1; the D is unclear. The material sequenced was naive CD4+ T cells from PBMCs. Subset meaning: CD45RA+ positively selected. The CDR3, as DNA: TGTGCCAGCAGCTTAGGGGGTAGCCACACCAATGAGCAGTTCTTC. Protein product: CASSLGGSHTNEQFF.